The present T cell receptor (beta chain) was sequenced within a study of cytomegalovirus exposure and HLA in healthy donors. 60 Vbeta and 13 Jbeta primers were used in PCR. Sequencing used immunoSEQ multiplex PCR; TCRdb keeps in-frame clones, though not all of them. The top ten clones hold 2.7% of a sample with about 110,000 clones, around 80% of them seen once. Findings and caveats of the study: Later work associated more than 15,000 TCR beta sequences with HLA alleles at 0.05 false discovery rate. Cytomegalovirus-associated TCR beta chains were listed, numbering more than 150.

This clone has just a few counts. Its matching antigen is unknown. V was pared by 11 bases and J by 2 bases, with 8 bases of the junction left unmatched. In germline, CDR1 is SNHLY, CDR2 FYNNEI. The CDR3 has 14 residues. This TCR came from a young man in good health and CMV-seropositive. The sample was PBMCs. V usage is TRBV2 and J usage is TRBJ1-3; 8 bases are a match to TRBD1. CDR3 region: CAGGQGPAGNTIYF. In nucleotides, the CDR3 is TGTGCCGGTGGACAGGGACCTGCTGGAAACACCATATATTTT.